This paragraph reports one T cell receptor (beta chain). Its antigen is unknown. J lost 3 bases, V lost 2 bases, and 0 bases had no gene match. Germline-derived CDR1 and CDR2 are ENHRY and SYGVKD. The CDR3 length is 15 residues. The sample belongs to a study of cytomegalovirus exposure and HLA in healthy donors. Regarding the study as a whole: Later analysis associated a missense DCLRE1C variant with TCR beta V- and J-gene trimming. CMV antigen specificity of a few CMV-associated chains was confirmed in vitro. Among the sequence variants, a highly shared cluster was likely an artifact of sequencing. Several V segments, TRBV6-2 and TRBV6-3 among them, could not be told apart and were dropped.

The PCR employed 60 Vbeta primers together with 13 Jbeta primers. Measured with immunoSEQ multiplex PCR; TCRdb has only the in-frame clones, and not every one. The sample has around 190,000 clones, 65% to 80% seen once. Sequencing was done on a sample of PBMCs. The sequence derives from a woman aged 35 to 49 in good health and CMV-seronegative. The chain joins TRBV10-3 to TRBJ2-3, with 12 bases identical to TRBD2. CDR3 DNA sequence: TGTGCCATCAGTGAGACTAGCGGGAGGACAGATACGCAGTATTTT. Amino acids: CAISETSGRTDTQYF.